This TCR beta chain was identified during a study of shared clonotypes between healthy human individuals. General study results and limits: Compared with memory subsets, naive subsets generally had larger estimated richness.

All participating donors were Caucasian adults from Nashville, Tennessee. The table came from immunoSEQ multiplex PCR; TCRdb's copy has only in-frame clones and leaves some out. The repertoire holds roughly 1,100,000 clones, under 80% seen once, with about 1.5% in the top ten. V lost 7 bases and J lost 3; bases outside the gene matches: 10. The CDR3 is made up of 16 amino acids. Germline CDR1 reads WNHNN; CDR2 reads SYGVQD (reference sequence). The table lists this clone with a few counts. Its antigen is currently unknown. The V call is TRBV10-1, the J call TRBJ2-7; 12 nucleotides match TRBD2. The sequenced material came from memory CD4+ T cells sorted from blood. Subset described: CD45RA-negative fraction. This TCR was sampled from a man aged 18 to 30 in good health. CDR3 DNA: TGCGCCAGCACTCCCGGGACTAGCGGGCGAAGCTACGAGCAGTACTTC. Its translation: CASTPGTSGRSYEQYF.